This TCR beta chain stems from a study of neoadjuvant anti-PD-1 for oral cavity cancer. Study information: Patients without progression got a fourth dose around day 43.

CDR3 size: 15 residues. With V trimmed by 4 bases and J by 0 bases, 3 bases remained unmatched. Germline V gives CDR1 SGHRS, CDR2 YFSETQ. Details on this clone: Antigen unknown.

Notes on the study in general: Higher pretreatment Treg/Th17 ratios tracked higher pretreatment blood clonality.

Most PBMC samples had approximately 500 ng input DNA in six replicates. Generated by immunoSEQ multiplex PCR, the TCRdb table keeps only in-frame clones and is missing some. This sample has approximately 15,000 clones, with roughly 66% found just once. The patients had HPV-negative, locally advanced oral cavity squamous cell carcinoma. This TCR was sampled from a person aged 35-80 years with oral cavity squamous cell carcinoma. This specimen consisted of PBMCs, obtained before nivolumab (anti-PD-1) treatment. The V gene is TRBV5-1, the J gene TRBJ2-1, with 8 bases that match TRBD2. CDR3 DNA: TGCGCCAGCAGCGGAAGCGGGAGCTCCTACAATGAGCAGTTCTTC. This gives the protein CASSGSGSSYNEQFF.